The next 3 T cell receptor beta chains were all read from a single sample in a study of control samples from healthy donors and cancer patients. Only in-frame clones appear in the TCRdb table, and some are missing; sequencing was by immunoSEQ multiplex PCR. This sample has 390,000 or so clones, with 80% to 95% found just once. Sequenced sample: PBMCs. Receptors originate from a man aged 35-49 years with head and neck cancer.

As regards this clone: Compared with germline, one end of the junction differs, possibly owing to a read error. The gene calls are TRBV30 and TRBJ1-3; D is uncertain. The CDR3 length is 12 residues. Germline V gene sequence: CDR1 GTSNPN, CDR2 SVGIG (reference sequence). The CDR3 spells CAWGVSGNTIYF. The CDR3, as DNA: TGTGCCTGGGGTGTTTCGGGAAACACCATATATTTT.

The chain has TRBV7-8 and TRBJ2-1; D is possibly TRBD1 or TRBD2 (5 bases each). Trimming removed 5 bases at V and 4 bases at J, with 12 bases between. This CDR3 has 14 amino acids. CDR1 is SGHVS and CDR2 is FQNEAQ in the germline V gene. The DNA for the CDR3 is TGTGCCAGCAGCCCCGGGACCCAATACAATGAGCAGTTCTTC. Its translation is CASSPGTQYNEQFF. The whole variable domain, remainder taken from reference TRBV7-8 and TRBJ2-1, is GAGVSQSPRYKVAKRGQDVALRCDPISGHVSLFWYQQALGQGPEFLTYFQNEAQLDKSGLPSDRFFAERPEGSVSTLKIQRTQQEDSAVYLCASSPGTQYNEQFFGPGTRLTVL.

The genes are TRBV7-2 and TRBJ1-1, with D tentatively TRBD1 (6 bases). This CDR3 has 15 residues. Germline CDR1 SGHTA, CDR2 FQGNSA. The V end lost 1 base, the J end lost 5 bases, and 14 bases lay between the germline ends. CDR3 protein: CASSLGGGPSTEAFF. CDR3 coding DNA: TGTGCCAGCAGCTTAGGGGGGGGGCCTTCGACTGAAGCTTTCTTT.